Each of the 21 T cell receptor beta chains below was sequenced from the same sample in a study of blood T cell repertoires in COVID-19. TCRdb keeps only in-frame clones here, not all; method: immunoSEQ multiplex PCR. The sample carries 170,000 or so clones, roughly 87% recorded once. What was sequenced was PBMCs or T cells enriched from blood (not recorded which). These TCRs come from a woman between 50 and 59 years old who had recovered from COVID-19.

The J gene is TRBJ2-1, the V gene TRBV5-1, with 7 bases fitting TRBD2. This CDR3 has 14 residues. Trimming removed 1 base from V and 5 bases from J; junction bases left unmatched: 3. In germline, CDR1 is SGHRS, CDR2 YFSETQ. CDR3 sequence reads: CASSLLGGDNEQFF. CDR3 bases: TGCGCCAGCAGCTTGCTGGGGGGGGACAATGAGCAGTTCTTC.

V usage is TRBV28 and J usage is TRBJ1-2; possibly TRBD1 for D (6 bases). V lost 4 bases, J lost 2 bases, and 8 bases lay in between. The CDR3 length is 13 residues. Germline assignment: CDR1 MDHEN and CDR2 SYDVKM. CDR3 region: CASSWDNNYGYTF. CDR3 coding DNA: TGTGCCAGCAGTTGGGACAACAACTATGGCTACACCTTC.

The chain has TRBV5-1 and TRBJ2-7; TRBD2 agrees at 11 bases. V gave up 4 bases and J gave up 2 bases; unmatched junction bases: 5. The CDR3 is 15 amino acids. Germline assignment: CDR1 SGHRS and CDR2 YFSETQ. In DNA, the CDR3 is TGCGCCAGCAGCCTCACTAGCGGGAGTACCTACGAGCAGTACTTC. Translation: CASSLTSGSTYEQYF.

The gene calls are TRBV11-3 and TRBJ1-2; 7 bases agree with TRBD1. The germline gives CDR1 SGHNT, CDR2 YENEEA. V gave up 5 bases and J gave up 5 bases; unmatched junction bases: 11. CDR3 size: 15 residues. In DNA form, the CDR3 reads TGTGCCAGCAGCCCTCGACAGGGAGTGGGGTATGGCTACACCTTC. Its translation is CASSPRQGVGYGYTF. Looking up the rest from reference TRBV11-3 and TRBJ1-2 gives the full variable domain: EAGVVQSPRYKIIEKKQPVAFWCNPISGHNTLYWYLQNLGQGPELLIRYENEEAVDDSQLPKDRFSAERLKGVDSTLKIQPAELGDSAVYLCASSPRQGVGYGYTFGSGTRLTVV.

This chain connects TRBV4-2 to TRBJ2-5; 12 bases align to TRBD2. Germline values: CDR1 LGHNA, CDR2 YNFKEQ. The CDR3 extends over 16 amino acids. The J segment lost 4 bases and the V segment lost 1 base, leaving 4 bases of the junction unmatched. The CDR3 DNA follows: TGTGCCAGCAGCCAAGGACTAGCGGGAGTCAGAGAGACCCAGTACTTC. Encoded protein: CASSQGLAGVRETQYF.

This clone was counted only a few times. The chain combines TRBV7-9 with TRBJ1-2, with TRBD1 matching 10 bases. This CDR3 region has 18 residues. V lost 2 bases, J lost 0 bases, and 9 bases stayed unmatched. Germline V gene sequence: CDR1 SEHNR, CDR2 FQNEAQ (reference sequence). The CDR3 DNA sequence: TGTGCCAGCAGCTTATCAACGGTCGGGACAGGGGCTAACTATGGCTACACCTTC. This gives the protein CASSLSTVGTGANYGYTF.

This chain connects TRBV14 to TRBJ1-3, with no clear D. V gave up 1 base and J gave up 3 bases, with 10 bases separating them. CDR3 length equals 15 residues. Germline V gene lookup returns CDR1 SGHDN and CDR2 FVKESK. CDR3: CASSQAGSNGNTIYF. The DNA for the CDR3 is TGTGCCAGCAGCCAAGCCGGGAGTAATGGAAACACCATATATTTT.

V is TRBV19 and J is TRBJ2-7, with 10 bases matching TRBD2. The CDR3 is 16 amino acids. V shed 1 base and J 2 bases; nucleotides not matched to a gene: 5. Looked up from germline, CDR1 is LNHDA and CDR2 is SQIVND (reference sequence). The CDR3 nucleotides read TGTGCCAGTAGTATAGGAGGGACTAGCGTCGCCTACGAGCAGTACTTC. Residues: CASSIGGTSVAYEQYF.

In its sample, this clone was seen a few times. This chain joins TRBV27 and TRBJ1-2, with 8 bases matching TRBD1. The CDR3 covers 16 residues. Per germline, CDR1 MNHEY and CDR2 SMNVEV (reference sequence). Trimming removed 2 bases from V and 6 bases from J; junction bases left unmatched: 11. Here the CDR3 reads CASSLIPTQGANGYTF. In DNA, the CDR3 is TGTGCCAGCAGTTTAATCCCCACTCAGGGGGCGAATGGCTACACCTTC.

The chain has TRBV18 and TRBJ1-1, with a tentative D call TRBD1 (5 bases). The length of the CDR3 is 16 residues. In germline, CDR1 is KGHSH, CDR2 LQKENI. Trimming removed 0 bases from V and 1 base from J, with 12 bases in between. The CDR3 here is CASSPPQGGPNTEAFF. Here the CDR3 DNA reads TGTGCCAGCTCACCACCCCAGGGTGGTCCGAACACTGAAGCTTTCTTT.

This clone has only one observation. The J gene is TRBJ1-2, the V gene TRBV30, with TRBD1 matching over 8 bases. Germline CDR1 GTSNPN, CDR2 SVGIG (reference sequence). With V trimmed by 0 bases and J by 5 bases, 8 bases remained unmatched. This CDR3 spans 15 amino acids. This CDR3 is CAWSVWVRQGYGYTF. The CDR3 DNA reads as TGTGCCTGGAGTGTTTGGGTGAGACAGGGGTATGGCTACACCTTC.

The CDR3: CASSQGLSGSPLHF. CDR3 nucleotides: TGTGCCAGCAGCCAGGGTCTCTCAGGTTCACCCCTCCACTTT. V is TRBV3-1 (or the pseudogene TRBV3-2) and J is TRBJ1-6; no clear D gene. V dropped 3 bases and J dropped 9 bases, with 12 bases sitting between them. Per the germline V gene, CDR1 is LGHDT and CDR2 is YNNKEL (reference sequence). CDR3 length equals 14 residues.

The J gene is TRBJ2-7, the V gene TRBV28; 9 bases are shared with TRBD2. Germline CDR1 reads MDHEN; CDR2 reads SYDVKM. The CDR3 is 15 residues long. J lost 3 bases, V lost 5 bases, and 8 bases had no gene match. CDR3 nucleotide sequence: TGTGCCAGCAGTCAGAGCGGGAGGACAATCTACGAGCAGTACTTC. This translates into CASSQSGRTIYEQYF.

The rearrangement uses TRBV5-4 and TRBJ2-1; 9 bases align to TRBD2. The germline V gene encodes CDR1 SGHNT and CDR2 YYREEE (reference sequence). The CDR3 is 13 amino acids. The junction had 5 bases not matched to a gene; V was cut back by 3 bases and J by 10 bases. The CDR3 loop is CASSSRLAEEQFF. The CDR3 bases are TGTGCCAGCAGCTCGCGACTAGCGGAAGAGCAGTTCTTC.

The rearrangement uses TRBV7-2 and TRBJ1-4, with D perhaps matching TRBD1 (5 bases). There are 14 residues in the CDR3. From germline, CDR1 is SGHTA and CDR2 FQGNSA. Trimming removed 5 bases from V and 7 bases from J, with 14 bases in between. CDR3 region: CASSLGHQSEKLFF. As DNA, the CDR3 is TGTGCCAGCAGCCTAGGACACCAGAGTGAAAAACTGTTTTTT. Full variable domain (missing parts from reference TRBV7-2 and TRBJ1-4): GAGVSQSPSNKVTEKGKDVELRCDPISGHTALYWYRQSLGQGLEFLIYFQGNSAPDKSGLPSDRFSAERTGGSVSTLTIQRTQQEDSAVYLCASSLGHQSEKLFFGSGTQLSVL.

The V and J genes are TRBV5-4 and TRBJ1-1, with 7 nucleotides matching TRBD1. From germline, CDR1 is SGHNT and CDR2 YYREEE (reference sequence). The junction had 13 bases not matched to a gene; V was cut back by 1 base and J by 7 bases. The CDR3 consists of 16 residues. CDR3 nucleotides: TGTGCCAGCAGCTTGAACATGGGACAGACAAGAGATGAAGCTTTCTTT. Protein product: CASSLNMGQTRDEAFF.

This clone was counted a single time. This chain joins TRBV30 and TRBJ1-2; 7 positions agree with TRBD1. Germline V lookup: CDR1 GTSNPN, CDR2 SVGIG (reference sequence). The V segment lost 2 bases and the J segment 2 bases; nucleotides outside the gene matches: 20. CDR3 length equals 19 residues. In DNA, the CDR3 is TGTGCCTGGAGTTACGACAGGGTGCTGCTCCACCGAACAAACTATGGCTACACCTTC. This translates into CAWSYDRVLLHRTNYGYTF.

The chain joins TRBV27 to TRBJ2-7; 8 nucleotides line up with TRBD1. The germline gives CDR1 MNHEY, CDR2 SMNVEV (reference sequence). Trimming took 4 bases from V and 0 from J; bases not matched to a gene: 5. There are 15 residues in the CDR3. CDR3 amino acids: CASSWTGQVSYEQYF. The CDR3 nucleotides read TGTGCCAGCAGTTGGACGGGACAGGTCTCCTACGAGCAGTACTTC.

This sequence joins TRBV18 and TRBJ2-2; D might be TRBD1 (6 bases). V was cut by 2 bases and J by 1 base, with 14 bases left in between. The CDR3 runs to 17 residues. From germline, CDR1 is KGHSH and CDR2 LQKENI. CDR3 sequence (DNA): TGTGCCAGCTCACCAGAAGGGGGTGCCAGGAACACCGGGGAGCTGTTTTTT. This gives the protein CASSPEGGARNTGELFF. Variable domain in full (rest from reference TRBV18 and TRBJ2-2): NAGVMQNPRHLVRRRGQEARLRCSPMKGHSHVYWYRQLPEEGLKFMVYLQKENIIDESGMPKERFSAEFPKEGPSILRIQQVVRGDSAAYFCASSPEGGARNTGELFFGEGSRLTVL.

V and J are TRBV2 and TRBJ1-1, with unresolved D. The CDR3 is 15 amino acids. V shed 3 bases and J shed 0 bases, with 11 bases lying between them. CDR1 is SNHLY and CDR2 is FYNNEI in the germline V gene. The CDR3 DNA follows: TGTGCCAGCAGTGACGAGGGCAGGCTGAACACTGAAGCTTTCTTT. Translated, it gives CASSDEGRLNTEAFF.

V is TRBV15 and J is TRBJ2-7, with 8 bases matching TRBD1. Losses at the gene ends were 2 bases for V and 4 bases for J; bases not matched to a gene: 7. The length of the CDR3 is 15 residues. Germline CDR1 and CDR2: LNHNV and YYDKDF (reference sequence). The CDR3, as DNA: TGTGCCACCAGCAGATCGACAGGGGCGGAATACGAGCAGTACTTC. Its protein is CATSRSTGAEYEQYF.